This T cell receptor beta chain was sequenced in a study of T cell responses to AZD1222 COVID-19 vaccine. Study results and limitations: Nearly half of spike-specific TCRs reportedly target variant regions that are unmutated in the B.1.351 and B.1.1.7 variants. Recipients of AZD1222 seropositive at baseline numbered only 6 or 7.

The germline V and J ends were trimmed by 7 bases and 3 bases, with 19 bases remaining between them. Germline V gives CDR1 SGHTA, CDR2 FQGNSA. The CDR3 is made up of 16 amino acids. As regards this clone: Antigen unknown.

Sequencing used immunoSEQ multiplex PCR; TCRdb keeps in-frame clones, though not all of them. The table shows 96,000 or so clones, with 75% to 90% occurring only once. Specimen: peripheral blood, collected on day 0 of AZD1222 vaccination. This TCR was recovered from an adult in good health. V usage is TRBV7-2 and J usage is TRBJ1-5; D might be TRBD1 (6 bases). The CDR3, as DNA: TGTGCCAGCACACTCCACGCGGGGGCGGACAATCAGCCCCAGCATTTT. This sequence encodes CASTLHAGADNQPQHF.